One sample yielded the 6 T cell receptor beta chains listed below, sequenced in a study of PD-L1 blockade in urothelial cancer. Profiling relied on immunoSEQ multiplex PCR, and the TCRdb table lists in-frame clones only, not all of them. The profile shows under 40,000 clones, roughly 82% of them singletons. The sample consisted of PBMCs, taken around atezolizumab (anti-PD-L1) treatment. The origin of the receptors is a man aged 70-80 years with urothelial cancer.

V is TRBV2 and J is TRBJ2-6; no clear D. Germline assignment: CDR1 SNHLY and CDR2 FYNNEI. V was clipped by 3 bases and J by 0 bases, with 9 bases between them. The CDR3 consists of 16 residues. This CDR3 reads CASSEGKNSGANVLTF. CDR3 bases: TGTGCCAGCAGTGAGGGCAAAAACTCTGGGGCCAACGTCCTGACTTTC. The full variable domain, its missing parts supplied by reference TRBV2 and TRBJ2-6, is EPEVTQTPSHQVTQMGQEVILRCVPISNHLYFYWYRQILGQKVEFLVSFYNNEISEKSEIFDDQFSVERPDGSNFTLKIRSTKLEDSAMYFCASSEGKNSGANVLTFGAGSRLTVL.

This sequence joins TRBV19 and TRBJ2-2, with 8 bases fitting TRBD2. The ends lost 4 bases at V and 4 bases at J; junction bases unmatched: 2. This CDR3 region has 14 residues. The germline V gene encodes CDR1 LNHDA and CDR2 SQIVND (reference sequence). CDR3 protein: CASSTLAGTGELFF. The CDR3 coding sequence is TGTGCCAGTAGTACCCTAGCGGGCACCGGGGAGCTGTTTTTT.

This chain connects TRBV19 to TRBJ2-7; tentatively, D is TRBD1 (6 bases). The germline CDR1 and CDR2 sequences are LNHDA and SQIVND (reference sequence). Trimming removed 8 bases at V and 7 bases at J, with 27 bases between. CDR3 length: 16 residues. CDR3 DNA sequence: TGTGCCAGTCACGCGACAGGACGTGTTCCCAAAAGGGAGCAGTACTTC. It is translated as CASHATGRVPKREQYF.

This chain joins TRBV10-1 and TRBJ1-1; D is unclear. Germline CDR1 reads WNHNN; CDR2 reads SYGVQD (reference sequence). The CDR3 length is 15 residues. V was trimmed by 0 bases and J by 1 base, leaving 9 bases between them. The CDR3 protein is CASSESAQTNTEAFF. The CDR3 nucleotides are TGCGCCAGCAGTGAGTCAGCACAGACGAACACTGAAGCTTTCTTT.

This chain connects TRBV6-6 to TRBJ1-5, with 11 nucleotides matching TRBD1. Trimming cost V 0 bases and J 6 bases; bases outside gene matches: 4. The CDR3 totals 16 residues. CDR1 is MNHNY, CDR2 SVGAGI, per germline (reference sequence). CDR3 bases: TGTGCCAGCAGTTACTCAGGACAGGGGGCTAGTCAGCCCCAGCATTTT. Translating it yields CASSYSGQGASQPQHF.

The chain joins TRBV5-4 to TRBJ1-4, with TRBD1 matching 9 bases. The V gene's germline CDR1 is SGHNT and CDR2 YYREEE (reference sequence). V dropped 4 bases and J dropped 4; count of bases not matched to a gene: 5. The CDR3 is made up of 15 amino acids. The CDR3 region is CASSTGQGFNEKLFF. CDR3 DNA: TGTGCCAGCAGCACCGGACAGGGGTTTAATGAAAAACTGTTTTTT.